The 18 T cell receptor beta chains below come from one sample, sequenced in a study of T cell responses to AZD1222 COVID-19 vaccine. Produced via immunoSEQ multiplex PCR; TCRdb's table is partial and in-frame only. Of roughly 98,000 clones detected, approximately 84% appear once; the ten largest clones hold 14%. The sequenced sample was peripheral blood, obtained 28 days after the second AZD1222 dose. Receptors were obtained from an adult who received the AZD1222 COVID-19 vaccine.

There are a few counts of this clone. The chain links TRBV5-4 to TRBJ2-7, with unresolved D. V shed 3 bases and J shed 3 bases, with 4 bases lying between them. Germline CDR1 is SGHNT and CDR2 is YYREEE (reference sequence). The CDR3 spans 11 residues. CDR3 sequence reads: CASSSNYEQYF. Written as DNA, the CDR3 is TGTGCCAGCAGCTCAAACTACGAGCAGTACTTC.

Only a few counts were recorded for this clone. The J gene is TRBJ1-1, the V gene TRBV29-1, with 9 bases lining up with TRBD1. Germline V gene sequence: CDR1 SQVTM, CDR2 ANQGSEA. The CDR3 has 14 residues. V shed 4 bases and J 2 bases; nucleotides not matched to a gene: 5. The CDR3 DNA reads TGCAGCGTTGCCCCACAGGGGGCCAACACTGAAGCTTTCTTT. Amino acids: CSVAPQGANTEAFF.

The rearrangement links TRBV3-1 (or the pseudogene TRBV3-2) to TRBJ1-5; unclear D gene. The V and J ends lost 1 base and 5 bases respectively, with 12 bases between them. Germline-derived CDR1 and CDR2 are LGHDT and YNNKEL (reference sequence). CDR3 length: 15 amino acids. CDR3 loop: CASSQGSGTYQPQHF. The CDR3 DNA follows: TGTGCCAGCAGCCAAGGGTCAGGCACCTATCAGCCCCAGCATTTT.

This rearrangement joins TRBV15 to TRBJ1-3, with D tentatively TRBD1 (6 bases). Per germline, CDR1 LNHNV and CDR2 YYDKDF (reference sequence). The ends were cut back, 1 base at V and 4 bases at J, with 8 bases in the middle. The CDR3 contains 14 residues. CDR3 loop: CATSRAGVGNTIYF. CDR3 nucleotide sequence: TGTGCCACCAGCAGAGCAGGGGTCGGAAACACCATATATTTT.

The chain couples TRBV9 to TRBJ1-1, with D possibly TRBD1 on 5 matching bases. The CDR3 has 15 residues. Germline V gives CDR1 SGDLS, CDR2 YYNGEE. V was pared by 0 bases and J by 2 bases, with 11 bases between. This CDR3 reads CASSVVPGPNTEAFF. The CDR3 nucleotides read TGTGCCAGCAGCGTAGTTCCGGGACCAAACACTGAAGCTTTCTTT.

The genes are TRBV5-1 and TRBJ2-7, with a weak D call TRBD1 (6 bases). This CDR3 has 13 residues. Germline V lookup: CDR1 SGHRS, CDR2 YFSETQ. V lost 0 bases and J 7 bases, leaving 11 bases between the germline ends. The CDR3 coding sequence is TGCGCCAGCAGCTTGGACAGGGCGGAGGAGCAGTACTTC. Translating gives CASSLDRAEEQYF.

The V and J genes are TRBV30 and TRBJ2-7; 7 nucleotides match TRBD2. The CDR3 covers 14 residues. From germline, CDR1 is GTSNPN and CDR2 SVGIG (reference sequence). Trimming cost V 1 base and J 5 bases; bases outside gene matches: 8. CDR3 bases: TGTGCCTGGAGTGGGACTAGTGTTTTGAACGAGCAGTACTTC. It encodes CAWSGTSVLNEQYF.

The chain joins TRBV7-2 to TRBJ2-3; 8 nucleotides match TRBD2. Germline V gene lookup returns CDR1 SGHTA and CDR2 FQGNSA. With 5 bases clipped from V and 4 bases from J, the junction kept 17 bases outside the gene matches. The CDR3 consists of 18 residues. The CDR3 loop reads CASSITPGLGLHPDTQYF. As DNA, the CDR3 is TGTGCCAGCAGCATCACTCCGGGACTAGGTCTTCACCCAGATACGCAGTATTTT.

This chain links TRBV24-1 with TRBJ2-3; no firm D call. CDR1 and CDR2 (germline): KGHDR, SFDVKD. Trimming removed 7 bases at V and 3 bases at J, with 10 bases between. The CDR3 consists of 13 residues. The CDR3 sequence is CATRETNTDTQYF. The CDR3 nucleotides are TGTGCCACCAGGGAAACTAATACAGATACGCAGTATTTT.

The rearrangement uses TRBV5-1 and TRBJ1-4; 8 bases match TRBD1. The germline V gene has CDR1 SGHRS and CDR2 YFSETQ. The length of the CDR3 is 15 residues. J lost 8 bases, V lost 4 bases, and 10 bases had no gene match. The CDR3 loop reads CASSGGQGLVEKLFF. DNA for the CDR3: TGCGCCAGCAGCGGCGGACAGGGCTTGGTCGAAAAACTGTTTTTT.

The chain carries TRBV2 and TRBJ2-2; D is possibly TRBD1 or TRBD2 (5 bases each). Germline V gives CDR1 SNHLY, CDR2 FYNNEI. The CDR3 contains 17 residues. V was clipped by 4 bases and J by 3 bases, with 18 bases between them. The CDR3 protein is CASSVSVTARDTGELFF. CDR3 bases: TGTGCCAGCAGTGTGTCGGTGACAGCGAGGGACACCGGGGAGCTGTTTTTT.

The genes are TRBV27 and TRBJ2-2, with 8 positions matching TRBD2. The CDR3 totals 14 residues. V shed 8 bases and J 5 bases; nucleotides not matched to a gene: 7. In germline, CDR1 is MNHEY, CDR2 SMNVEV (reference sequence). The chain's CDR3 is CASGPREGTGELFF. CDR3 in DNA: TGTGCCAGCGGACCCCGGGAGGGAACCGGGGAGCTGTTTTTT.

The chain uses TRBV6-2 or TRBV6-3 and TRBJ2-7; D call uncertain. There are 14 residues in the CDR3. The V end lost 4 bases, the J end lost 0 bases, and 10 bases lay between the germline ends. CDR1 MNHEY and CDR2 SVGEGT come from the germline V gene. Written as DNA, the CDR3 is TGTGCCAGCAGTTCCACGCTGTTCTCCTACGAGCAGTACTTC. Translated, it gives CASSSTLFSYEQYF.

This clone was counted a few times. The chain employs TRBV3-1 (or the pseudogene TRBV3-2) and TRBJ2-1; 13 bases align to TRBD2. Per the germline V gene, CDR1 is LGHDT and CDR2 is YNNKEL (reference sequence). Trimming took 1 base from V and 8 from J; bases not matched to a gene: 2. This CDR3 is built from 15 residues. As DNA, the CDR3 is TGTGCCAGCAGCCAAGGACTAGCGGGGGGCGATGAGCAGTTCTTC. This codes for CASSQGLAGGDEQFF.

The chain recombines TRBV5-1 with TRBJ1-1, with D unclear. Germline CDR1 SGHRS, CDR2 YFSETQ. CDR3 length equals 14 residues. Trimming shortened V by 4 bases and J by 1 base, and 11 bases separated the two germline ends. CDR3 sequence (DNA): TGCGCCAGCAGCCCGACCCTTAAGAACACTGAAGCTTTCTTT. Translated: CASSPTLKNTEAFF.

The V gene is TRBV6-2 or TRBV6-3, the J gene TRBJ2-2; 8 positions match TRBD2. Per germline, CDR1 MNHEY and CDR2 SVGEGT. The V gene end was trimmed by 6 bases and the J gene end by 4 bases; junction bases not matched to a gene: 1. The CDR3 spans 13 residues. The CDR3 bases are TGTGCCAGCAGCGGGAGGGGCACCGGGGAGCTGTTTTTT. Translating gives CASSGRGTGELFF.

Only one count was recorded for this clone. This sequence joins TRBV19 and TRBJ2-5; D is possibly TRBD2 (6 bases). V lost 8 bases and J 6 bases, leaving 16 bases between the germline ends. There are 13 residues in the CDR3. Germline CDR1 and CDR2: LNHDA and SQIVND (reference sequence). CDR3 sequence reads: CASGDRRVKTQYF. Written as DNA, the CDR3 is TGTGCCAGTGGAGATCGGAGGGTGAAGACCCAGTACTTC.

The chain is built from TRBV5-1 and TRBJ2-7; 9 positions agree with TRBD1. V was pared by 4 bases and J by 4 bases, with 9 bases of the junction left unmatched. This CDR3 comprises 15 residues. Germline V gene sequence: CDR1 SGHRS, CDR2 YFSETQ. CDR3 coding DNA: TGCGCCAGCAGCCTCCACCGGGGGACAGGGTACGAGCAGTACTTC. Translating it yields CASSLHRGTGYEQYF.